Below, 13 T cell receptor beta chains from the same sample are listed, as sequenced in a study of blood T cell repertoires in COVID-19. Sequenced by immunoSEQ multiplex PCR; TCRdb stores in-frame clones only, minus some. The data show 220,000 or so clones, around 83% seen once. Specimen: peripheral blood. The receptors stem from a woman aged 45-65 years with COVID-19, enrolled during active disease.

The chain employs TRBV12-3 or TRBV12-4 and TRBJ1-2; 7 bases agree with TRBD1. The CDR3 is made up of 12 amino acids. V lost 4 bases and J lost 4; bases outside the gene matches: 0. DNA for the CDR3: TGTGCCAGCAGTTGGACAGGCTATGGCTACACCTTC. Residues: CASSWTGYGYTF.

The chain uses TRBV5-1 and TRBJ2-2, with a tentative D call TRBD1 (6 bases). V was shortened by 2 bases and J by 2 bases, with 19 bases between the two germline ends. From germline, CDR1 is SGHRS and CDR2 YFSETQ. CDR3 length: 18 amino acids. DNA of the CDR3: TGCGCCAGCAGCTTTCGGGCCCTAGGGGGTGATAACACCGGGGAGCTGTTTTTT. It specifies CASSFRALGGDNTGELFF. The variable domain in full, with the rest retrieved from reference TRBV5-1 and TRBJ2-2, is KAGVTQTPRYLIKTRGQQVTLSCSPISGHRSVSWYQQTPGQGLQFLFEYFSETQRNKGNFPGRFSGRQFSNSRSEMNVSTLELGDSALYLCASSFRALGGDNTGELFFGEGSRLTVL.

V usage is TRBV29-1 and J usage is TRBJ1-1; possibly TRBD1 for D (5 bases). V lost 1 base, J lost 5 bases, and 8 bases lay in between. The CDR3 is 12 residues long. CDR1 is SQVTM, CDR2 ANQGSEA, per germline. The CDR3 here is CSVEGSGTEAFF. The DNA of the CDR3 is TGCAGCGTTGAAGGGTCAGGGACTGAAGCTTTCTTT.

V usage is TRBV27 and J usage is TRBJ2-7; D call uncertain. The CDR3 totals 13 residues. Germline V gene lookup returns CDR1 MNHEY and CDR2 SMNVEV (reference sequence). The V end was cut by 5 bases, the J end by 4 bases, with 12 bases between. As DNA, the CDR3 is TGTGCCAGCAGTCCCCTCCCCGCGTACGAGCAGTACGTC. This codes for CASSPLPAYEQYV.

This clone has just one count. This rearrangement joins TRBV11-3 to TRBJ2-3, with D maybe TRBD1 (5 bases). Germline lookup yields CDR1 SGHNT and CDR2 YENEEA. CDR3 length: 15 residues. Trimming shortened V by 5 bases and J by 2 bases, and 14 bases separated the two germline ends. The CDR3 DNA is TGTGCCAGCAGCCTGAGGTTGGGGCCCACAGATACGCAGTATTTT. Its protein is CASSLRLGPTDTQYF. The full variable domain, completed using reference TRBV11-3 and TRBJ2-3, is EAGVVQSPRYKIIEKKQPVAFWCNPISGHNTLYWYLQNLGQGPELLIRYENEEAVDDSQLPKDRFSAERLKGVDSTLKIQPAELGDSAVYLCASSLRLGPTDTQYFGPGTRLTVL.

The V call is TRBV2, the J call TRBJ2-3, with 13 bases matching TRBD2. CDR3 length: 15 amino acids. CDR1 is SNHLY, CDR2 FYNNEI, per germline. Trimming removed 5 bases from V and 9 bases from J; junction bases left unmatched: 8. CDR3 loop: CASSILAGGPNTQYF. The DNA of the CDR3 is TGTGCCAGCAGTATACTAGCGGGGGGGCCCAACACGCAGTATTTT.

This clone was observed at least ten times. The genes are TRBV7-2 and TRBJ1-6; D might be TRBD1 (6 bases). The CDR3 spans 16 residues. The V gene lost 1 base and the J gene lost 6 bases, with 13 bases spanning the gap. CDR1 is SGHTA and CDR2 is FQGNSA in the germline V gene. The CDR3 sequence: CASSLGFGQSNSPLHF. The CDR3 DNA is TGTGCCAGCAGCTTAGGGTTCGGACAGTCTAATTCACCCCTCCACTTT.

The chain employs TRBV2 and TRBJ1-3; 8 bases fit TRBD1. Looked up from germline, CDR1 is SNHLY and CDR2 is FYNNEI. This CDR3 is 16 amino acids long. J was trimmed by 2 bases and V by 9 bases; bases with no gene match: 12. CDR3 coding DNA: TGTGCCAGGACCCAAGGACAGGGAATGGCTGGAAACACCATATATTTT. Translated: CARTQGQGMAGNTIYF.

The chain links TRBV9 to TRBJ1-6, with 8 bases identical to TRBD1. The CDR3 is 16 amino acids. The V and J ends lost 3 bases and 1 base, in that order; junction bases with no gene match: 3. Per germline, CDR1 SGDLS and CDR2 YYNGEE. The CDR3 spells CASSETGESYNSPLHF. CDR3 sequence (DNA): TGTGCCAGCAGCGAGACAGGGGAATCCTATAATTCACCCCTCCACTTT.

This clone was seen a single time. The chain is built from TRBV27 and TRBJ2-1, with 8 bases matching TRBD1. There are 15 residues in the CDR3. V was pared by 5 bases and J by 2 bases, with 5 bases of the junction left unmatched. The germline CDR1 and CDR2 sequences are MNHEY and SMNVEV (reference sequence). The CDR3 bases are TGTGCCAGCAGTCCCGACAGGGGCACCTACAATGAGCAGTTCTTC. Its protein product is CASSPDRGTYNEQFF.

V usage is TRBV11-2 and J usage is TRBJ2-1; 7 nucleotides line up with TRBD1. Unmatched junction bases numbered 16, after V lost 5 bases and J lost 9 bases. Germline V gene lookup returns CDR1 SGHAT and CDR2 FQNNGV. This CDR3 has 16 residues. The CDR3 nucleotides read TGTGCCAGCAGCCAGGGGGTAGGGGTAGTGTACGGTGAGCAGTTCTTC. This translates into CASSQGVGVVYGEQFF.

This clone was observed once. The chain carries TRBV11-2 and TRBJ1-1; TRBD1 might be the D (6 bases). V was pared by 5 bases and J by 2 bases, with 12 bases between. The CDR3 contains 14 residues. Germline V gene lookup returns CDR1 SGHAT and CDR2 FQNNGV. The CDR3 nucleotides are TGTGCCAGCAGCACTTCCAGGGGAAACACTGAAGCTTTCTTT. Encoded protein: CASSTSRGNTEAFF. The full variable domain, in which reference TRBV11-2 and TRBJ1-1 provide the parts outside the CDR3, is EAGVAQSPRYKIIEKRQSVAFWCNPISGHATLYWYQQILGQGPKLLIQFQNNGVVDDSQLPKDRFSAERLKGVDSTLKIQPAKLEDSAVYLCASSTSRGNTEAFFGQGTRLTVV.

The chain joins TRBV7-9 to TRBJ2-3; maybe TRBD2 (6 bases). This CDR3 region has 16 residues. CDR1 and CDR2 from the germline V gene are SEHNR and FQNEAQ (reference sequence). Trimming shortened V by 4 bases and J by 1 base, and 15 bases separated the two germline ends. The CDR3 nucleotides are TGTGCCAGCAGCTCACCGGGGGTTGGCGGCACAGATACGCAGTATTTT. Translating it yields CASSSPGVGGTDTQYF.